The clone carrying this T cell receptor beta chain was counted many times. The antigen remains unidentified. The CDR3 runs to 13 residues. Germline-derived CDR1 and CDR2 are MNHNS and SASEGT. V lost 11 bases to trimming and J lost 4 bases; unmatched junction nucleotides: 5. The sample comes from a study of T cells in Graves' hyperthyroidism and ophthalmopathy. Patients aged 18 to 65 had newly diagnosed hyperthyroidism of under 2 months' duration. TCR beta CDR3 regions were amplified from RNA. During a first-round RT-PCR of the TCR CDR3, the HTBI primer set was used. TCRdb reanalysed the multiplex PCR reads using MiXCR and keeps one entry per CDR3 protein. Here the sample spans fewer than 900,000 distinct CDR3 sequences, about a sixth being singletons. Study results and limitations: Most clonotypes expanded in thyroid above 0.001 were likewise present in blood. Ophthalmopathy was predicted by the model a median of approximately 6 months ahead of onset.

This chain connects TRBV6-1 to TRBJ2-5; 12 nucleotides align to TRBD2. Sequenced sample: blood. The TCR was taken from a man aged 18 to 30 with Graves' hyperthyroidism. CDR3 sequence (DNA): TGTGCCGGCTCTAGCGGGAGGGGAGAGACCCAGTACTTC. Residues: CAGSSGRGETQYF.